This T cell receptor (beta chain) originates from a study of early T cells in non-severe SARS-CoV-2 infection. The overall study: It was bulk RNA from unsorted whole blood that was sequenced, and the chains were unpaired.

As part of library construction, unique molecular identifiers were attached to individual cDNA molecules. TCRdb re-analysed the 5' RACE reads in MiXCR, keeping a single row per CDR3 protein. The sample lists just under 85,000 distinct CDR3 sequences; more than 9% were seen once. Per the germline V gene, CDR1 is MNHNS and CDR2 is SASEGT. V lost 4 bases and J lost 7, with 5 bases in between. The CDR3 has 11 residues. V and J are TRBV6-1 and TRBJ1-5, with D unclear. The TCR originated in an adult who was a healthcare worker with PCR-confirmed SARS-CoV-2 infection or an uninfected control (not recorded which). The starting material was whole blood, obtained at baseline. In DNA form, the CDR3 reads TGTGCCAGCAGTGGGTACCAGCCCCAGCATTTT. The encoded protein is CASSGYQPQHF.